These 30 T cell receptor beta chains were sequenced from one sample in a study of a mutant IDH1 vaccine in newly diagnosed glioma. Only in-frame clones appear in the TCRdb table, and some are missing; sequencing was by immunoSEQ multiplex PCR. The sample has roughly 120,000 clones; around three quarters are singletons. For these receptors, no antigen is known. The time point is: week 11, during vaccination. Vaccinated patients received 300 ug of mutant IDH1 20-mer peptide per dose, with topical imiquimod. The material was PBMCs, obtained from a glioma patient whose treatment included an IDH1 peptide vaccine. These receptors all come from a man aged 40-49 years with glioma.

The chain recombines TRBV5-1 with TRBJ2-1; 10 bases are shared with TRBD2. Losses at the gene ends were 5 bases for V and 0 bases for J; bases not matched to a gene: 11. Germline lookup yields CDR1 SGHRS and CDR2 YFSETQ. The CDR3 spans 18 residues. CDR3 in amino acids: CASRLAGNSRSSYNEQFF. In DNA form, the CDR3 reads TGCGCCAGCAGACTAGCGGGGAACTCGAGGAGCTCCTACAATGAGCAGTTCTTC.

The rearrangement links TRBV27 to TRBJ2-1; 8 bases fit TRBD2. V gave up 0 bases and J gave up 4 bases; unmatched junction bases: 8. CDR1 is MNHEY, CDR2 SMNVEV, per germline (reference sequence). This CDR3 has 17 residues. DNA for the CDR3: TGTGCCAGCAGTTTATCCCCGGGTAGCGGGATATACAATGAGCAGTTCTTC. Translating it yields CASSLSPGSGIYNEQFF.

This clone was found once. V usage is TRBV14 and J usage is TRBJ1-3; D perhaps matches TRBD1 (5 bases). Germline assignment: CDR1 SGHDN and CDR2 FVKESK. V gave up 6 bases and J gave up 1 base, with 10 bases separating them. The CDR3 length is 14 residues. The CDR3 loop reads CASSRTRSGNTIYF. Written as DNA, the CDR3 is TGTGCCAGCAGTCGGACACGTTCTGGAAACACCATATATTTT.

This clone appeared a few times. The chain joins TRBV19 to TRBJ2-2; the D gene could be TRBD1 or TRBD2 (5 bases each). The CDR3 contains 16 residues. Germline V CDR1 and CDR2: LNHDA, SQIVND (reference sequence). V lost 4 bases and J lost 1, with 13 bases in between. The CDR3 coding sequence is TGTGCCAGTAGTACCGGGACCACCAGGAACACCGGGGAGCTGTTTTTT. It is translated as CASSTGTTRNTGELFF.

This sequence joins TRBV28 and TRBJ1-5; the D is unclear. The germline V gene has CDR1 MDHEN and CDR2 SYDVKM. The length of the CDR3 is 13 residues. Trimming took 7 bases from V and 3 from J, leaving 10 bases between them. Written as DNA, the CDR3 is TGTGCCAGCACCCCCGTCCCCAATCAGCCCCAGCATTTT. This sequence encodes CASTPVPNQPQHF.

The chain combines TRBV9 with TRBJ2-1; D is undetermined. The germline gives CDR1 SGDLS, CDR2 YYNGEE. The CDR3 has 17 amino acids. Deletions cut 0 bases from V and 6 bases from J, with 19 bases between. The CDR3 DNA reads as TGTGCCAGCAGCGTAGATCATAGGCGTAGCAGCTTCAATGAGCAGTTCTTC. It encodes CASSVDHRRSSFNEQFF.

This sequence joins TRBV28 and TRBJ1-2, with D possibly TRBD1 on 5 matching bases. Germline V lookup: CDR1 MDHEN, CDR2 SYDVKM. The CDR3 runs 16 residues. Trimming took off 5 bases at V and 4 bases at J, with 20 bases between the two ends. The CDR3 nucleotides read TGTGCCAGCAGTCCGATCACCGGGACCGGCACCTATGGCTACACCTTC. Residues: CASSPITGTGTYGYTF.

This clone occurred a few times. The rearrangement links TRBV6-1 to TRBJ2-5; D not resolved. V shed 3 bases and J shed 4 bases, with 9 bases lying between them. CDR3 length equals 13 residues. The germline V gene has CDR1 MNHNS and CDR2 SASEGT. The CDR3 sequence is CASSDIWAETQYF. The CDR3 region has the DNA TGTGCCAGCAGTGATATCTGGGCAGAGACCCAGTACTTC.

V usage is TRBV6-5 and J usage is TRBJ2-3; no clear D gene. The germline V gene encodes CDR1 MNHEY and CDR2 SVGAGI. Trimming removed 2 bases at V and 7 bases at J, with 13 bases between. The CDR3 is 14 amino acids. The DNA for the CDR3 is TGTGCCAGCAGTTACGGCCGGACCAAGCATACGCAGTATTTT. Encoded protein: CASSYGRTKHTQYF.

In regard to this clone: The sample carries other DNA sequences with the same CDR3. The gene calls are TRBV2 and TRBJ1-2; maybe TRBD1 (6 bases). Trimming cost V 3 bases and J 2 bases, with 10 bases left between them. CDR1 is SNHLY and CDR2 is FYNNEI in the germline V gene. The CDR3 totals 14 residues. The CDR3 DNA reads TGTGCCAGCAGTGAGCAGGGGAAAAACTATGGCTACACCTTC. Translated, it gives CASSEQGKNYGYTF.

The CDR3 DNA reads as TGTGCCAGCAGTTACAGGACAGGGCCCACCGGGGAGCTGTTTTTT. Translated, it gives CASSYRTGPTGELFF. The V and J genes are TRBV27 and TRBJ2-2, with TRBD1 matching 8 bases. V was pared by 4 bases and J by 4 bases, with 5 bases of the junction left unmatched. CDR1 is MNHEY, CDR2 SMNVEV, per germline (reference sequence). The CDR3 has 15 amino acids.

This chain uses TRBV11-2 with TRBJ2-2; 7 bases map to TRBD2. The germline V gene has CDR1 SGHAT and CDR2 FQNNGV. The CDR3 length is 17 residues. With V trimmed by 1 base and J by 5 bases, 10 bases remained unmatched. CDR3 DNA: TGTGCCAGCAGCTTAGGGCGGGGGAGTCATCGAACCGGGGAGCTGTTTTTT. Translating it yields CASSLGRGSHRTGELFF.

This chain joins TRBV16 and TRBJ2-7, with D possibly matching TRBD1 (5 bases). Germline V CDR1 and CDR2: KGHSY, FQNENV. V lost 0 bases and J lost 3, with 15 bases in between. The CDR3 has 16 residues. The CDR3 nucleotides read TGTGCCAGCAGCCAATCAAGAACAGGCCGCCGCTACGAGCAGTACTTC. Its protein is CASSQSRTGRRYEQYF.

In DNA form, the CDR3 reads TGCGCCAGCAGCTTGGTTGGGGCAGGGGTGGGTTCTGAAGCTTTCTTT. Amino acid sequence: CASSLVGAGVGSEAFF. The V call is TRBV5-1, the J call TRBJ1-1, with D possibly being TRBD1 (6 bases). Germline V lookup: CDR1 SGHRS, CDR2 YFSETQ. V dropped 0 bases and J dropped 6 bases, with 18 bases sitting between them. CDR3 size: 16 residues.

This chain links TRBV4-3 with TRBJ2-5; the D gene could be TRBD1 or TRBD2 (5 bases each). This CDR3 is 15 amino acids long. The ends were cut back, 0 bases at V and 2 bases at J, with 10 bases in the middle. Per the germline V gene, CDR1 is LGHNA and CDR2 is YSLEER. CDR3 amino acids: CASSQEGTGQETQYF. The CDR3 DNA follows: TGCGCCAGCAGCCAAGAGGGGACCGGTCAAGAGACCCAGTACTTC.

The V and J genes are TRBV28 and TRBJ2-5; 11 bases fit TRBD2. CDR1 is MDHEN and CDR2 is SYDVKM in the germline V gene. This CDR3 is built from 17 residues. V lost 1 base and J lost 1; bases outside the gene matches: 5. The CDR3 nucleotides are TGTGCCAGCAGTTTATTAGCGGGAGGGCCCCGCCAAGAGACCCAGTACTTC. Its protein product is CASSLLAGGPRQETQYF.

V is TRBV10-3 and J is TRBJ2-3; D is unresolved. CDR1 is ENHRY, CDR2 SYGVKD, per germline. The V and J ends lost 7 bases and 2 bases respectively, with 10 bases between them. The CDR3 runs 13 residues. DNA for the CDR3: TGTGCCATCACCGAAGGTTCCACAGATACGCAGTATTTT. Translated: CAITEGSTDTQYF.

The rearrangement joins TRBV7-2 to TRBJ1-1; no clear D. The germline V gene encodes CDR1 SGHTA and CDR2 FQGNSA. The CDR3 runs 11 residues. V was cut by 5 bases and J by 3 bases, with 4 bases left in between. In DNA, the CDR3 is TGTGCCAGCAGCCGTTACACTGAAGCTTTCTTT. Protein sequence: CASSRYTEAFF.

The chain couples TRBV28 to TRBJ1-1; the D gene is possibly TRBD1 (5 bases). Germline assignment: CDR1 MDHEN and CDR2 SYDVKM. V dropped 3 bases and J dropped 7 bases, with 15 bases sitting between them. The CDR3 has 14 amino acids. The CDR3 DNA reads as TGTGCCAGCAGTTTGATACAGGAATCAGGTGAAGCTTTCTTT. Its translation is CASSLIQESGEAFF.

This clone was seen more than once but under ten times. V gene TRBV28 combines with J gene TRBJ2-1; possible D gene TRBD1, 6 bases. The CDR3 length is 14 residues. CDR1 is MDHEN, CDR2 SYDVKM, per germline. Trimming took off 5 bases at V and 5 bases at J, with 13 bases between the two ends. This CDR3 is CASSKTGRHNEQFF. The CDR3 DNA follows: TGTGCCAGCAGTAAGACAGGTCGCCACAATGAGCAGTTCTTC.

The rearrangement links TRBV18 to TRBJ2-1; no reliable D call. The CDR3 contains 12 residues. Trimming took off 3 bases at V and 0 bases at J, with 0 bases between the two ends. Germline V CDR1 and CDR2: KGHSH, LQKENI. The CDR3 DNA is TGTGCCAGCTCACCCTCCTACAATGAGCAGTTCTTC. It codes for CASSPSYNEQFF.

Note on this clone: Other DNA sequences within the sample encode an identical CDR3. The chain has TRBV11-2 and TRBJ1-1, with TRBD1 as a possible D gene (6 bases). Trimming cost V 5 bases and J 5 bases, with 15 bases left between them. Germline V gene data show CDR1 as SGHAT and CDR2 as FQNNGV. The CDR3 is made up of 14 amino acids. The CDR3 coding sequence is TGTGCCAGCAGCCTTGAGGGAGGGGGGACTGAAGCTTTCTTT. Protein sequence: CASSLEGGGTEAFF.

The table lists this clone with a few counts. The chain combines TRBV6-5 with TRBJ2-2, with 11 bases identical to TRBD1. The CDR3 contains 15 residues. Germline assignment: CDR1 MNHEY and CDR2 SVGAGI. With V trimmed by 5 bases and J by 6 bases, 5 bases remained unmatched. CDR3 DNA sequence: TGTGCCAGCAGTCAAAAGGGACAGGGGGCCGGGGAGCTGTTTTTT. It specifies CASSQKGQGAGELFF.

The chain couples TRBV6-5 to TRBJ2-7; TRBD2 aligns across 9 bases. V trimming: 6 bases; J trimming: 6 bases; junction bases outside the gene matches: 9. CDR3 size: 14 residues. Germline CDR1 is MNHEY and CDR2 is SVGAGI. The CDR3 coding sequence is TGTGCCAGCAGCCCGGTAGCGGGAGTCTCCGAGCAGTACTTC. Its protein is CASSPVAGVSEQYF.

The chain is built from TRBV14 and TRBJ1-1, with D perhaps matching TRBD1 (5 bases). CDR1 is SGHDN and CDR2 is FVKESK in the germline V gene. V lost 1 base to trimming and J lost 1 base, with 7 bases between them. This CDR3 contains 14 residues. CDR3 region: CASSQGGWNTEAFF. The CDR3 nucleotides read TGTGCCAGCAGCCAAGGGGGGTGGAACACTGAAGCTTTCTTT. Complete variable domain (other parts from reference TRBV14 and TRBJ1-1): EAGVTQFPSHSVIEKGQTVTLRCDPISGHDNLYWYRRVMGKEIKFLLHFVKESKQDESGMPNNRFLAERTGGTYSTLKVQPAELEDSGVYFCASSQGGWNTEAFFGQGTRLTVV.

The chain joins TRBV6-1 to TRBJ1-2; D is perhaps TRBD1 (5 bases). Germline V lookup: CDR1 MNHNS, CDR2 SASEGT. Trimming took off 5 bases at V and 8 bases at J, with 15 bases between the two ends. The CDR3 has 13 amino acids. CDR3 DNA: TGTGCCAGCAGTCCGGGACCCAGAAGAGGCTACACCTTC. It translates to CASSPGPRRGYTF.

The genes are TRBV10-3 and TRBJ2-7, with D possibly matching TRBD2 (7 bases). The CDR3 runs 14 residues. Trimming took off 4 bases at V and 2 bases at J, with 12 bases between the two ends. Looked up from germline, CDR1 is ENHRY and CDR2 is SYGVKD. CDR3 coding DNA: TGTGCCATCAGTGCGGGGGGCCCTGCCTACGAGCAGTACTTC. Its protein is CAISAGGPAYEQYF.

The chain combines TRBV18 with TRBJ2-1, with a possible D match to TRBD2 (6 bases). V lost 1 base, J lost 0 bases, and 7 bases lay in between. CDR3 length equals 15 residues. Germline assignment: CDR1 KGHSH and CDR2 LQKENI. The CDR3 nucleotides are TGTGCCAGCTCACCACTCGGGAGCTCCTACAATGAGCAGTTCTTC. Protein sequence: CASSPLGSSYNEQFF.

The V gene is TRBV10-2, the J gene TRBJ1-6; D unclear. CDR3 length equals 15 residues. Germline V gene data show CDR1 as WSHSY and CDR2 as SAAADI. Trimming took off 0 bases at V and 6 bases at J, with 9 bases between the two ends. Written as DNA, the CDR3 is TGCGCCAGCAGTGAGTCGAGACGGGTTAATTCACCCCTCCACTTT. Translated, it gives CASSESRRVNSPLHF.

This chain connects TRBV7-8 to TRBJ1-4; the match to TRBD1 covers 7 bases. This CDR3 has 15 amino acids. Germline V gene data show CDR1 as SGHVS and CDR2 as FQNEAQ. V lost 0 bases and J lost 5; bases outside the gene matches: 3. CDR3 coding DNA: TGTGCCAGCAGCTTAGCGGGACAGCGGAATGAAAAACTGTTTTTT. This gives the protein CASSLAGQRNEKLFF. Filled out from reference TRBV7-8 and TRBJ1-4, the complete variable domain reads GAGVSQSPRYKVAKRGQDVALRCDPISGHVSLFWYQQALGQGPEFLTYFQNEAQLDKSGLPSDRFFAERPEGSVSTLKIQRTQQEDSAVYLCASSLAGQRNEKLFFGSGTQLSVL.